This passage covers 16 T cell receptor beta chains from one sample sequenced in a study of cytomegalovirus exposure and HLA in healthy donors (dated by TCRdb to about 2017). Library creation used the immunoSEQ multiplex PCR assay. A mixture of 60 forward primers for TCR Vbeta segments and 13 reverse primers for TCR Jbeta segments was used in the multiplex PCR. As stored in TCRdb, this immuneACCESS dataset retains in-frame rearrangements with V and J assigned. A fraction of the clones does not appear; measured against another copy, unresolved V genes explain less than half of the discrepancy, and the remainder lacks a known reason. This sample gives 200,000 to 300,000 clones in total; approximately 84% of them show up just once. Of the sample, 1.5% to 2% falls within the top ten clones. Sequenced sample: PBMCs. Receptor source: a woman in her 40s in good health and CMV-seropositive.

The rearrangement joins TRBV7-9 to TRBJ2-3, with TRBD2 matching 8 bases. The CDR3 is made up of 16 amino acids. Germline CDR1 reads SEHNR; CDR2 reads FQNEAQ (reference sequence). V was pared by 0 bases and J by 2 bases, with 4 bases of the junction left unmatched. For the CDR3, the DNA is TGTGCCAGCAGCTTAGCAGCGGGAGCGTACACAGATACGCAGTATTTT. The encoded protein is CASSLAAGAYTDTQYF.

The rearrangement uses TRBV4-3 and TRBJ1-5; 8 nucleotides match TRBD1. V lost 4 bases, J lost 4 bases, and 6 bases stayed unmatched. In germline, CDR1 is LGHNA, CDR2 YSLEER. The CDR3 loop spans 15 amino acids. As DNA, the CDR3 is TGCGCCAGCAGCCGAATCTGGACAGGGAATCAGCCCCAGCATTTT. As protein: CASSRIWTGNQPQHF.

The genes are TRBV28 and TRBJ1-2, with D uncertain. The length of the CDR3 is 16 residues. Germline V gives CDR1 MDHEN, CDR2 SYDVKM. The V and J ends lost 6 bases and 8 bases respectively, with 25 bases between them. CDR3 nucleotide sequence: TGTGCCAGCAGCGACCCGTGGACTGGGTCTGTAGAGGGCTACACCTTC. Translated, it gives CASSDPWTGSVEGYTF.

This chain joins TRBV19 and TRBJ2-2; 7 positions agree with TRBD1. The CDR3 runs to 14 residues. The junction had 4 bases not matched to a gene; V was cut back by 2 bases and J by 7 bases. Per germline, CDR1 LNHDA and CDR2 SQIVND (reference sequence). In DNA, the CDR3 is TGTGCCAGTAGTATAAGGGGGCGCGGCGGGGAGCTGTTTTTT. Its translation is CASSIRGRGGELFF.

This clone was counted a single time. V is TRBV7-9 and J is TRBJ2-3; 10 positions agree with TRBD1. Germline trimming cut 1 base from V and 3 bases from J; bases unmatched to any gene: 7. Germline V gene sequence: CDR1 SEHNR, CDR2 FQNEAQ (reference sequence). The CDR3 spans 17 residues. The CDR3 is CASSLGMRDRGTDTQYF. CDR3 DNA: TGTGCCAGCAGCTTAGGAATGAGGGACAGGGGAACAGATACGCAGTATTTT.

The rearrangement uses TRBV13 and TRBJ2-3; no reliable D call. V shed 11 bases and J shed 2 bases, with 14 bases lying between them. Germline V gene lookup returns CDR1 PRHDT and CDR2 FYEKMQ (reference sequence). The CDR3 runs 13 residues. The CDR3 loop reads CASRGSPTDTQYF. The CDR3 DNA reads as TGTGCCTCCCGCGGTTCCCCCACAGATACGCAGTATTTT.

The chain employs TRBV9 and TRBJ1-2; TRBD1 matches at 7 bases. The CDR3 loop spans 15 amino acids. The junction had 3 bases not matched to a gene; V was cut back by 0 bases and J by 1 base. Looked up from germline, CDR1 is SGDLS and CDR2 is YYNGEE. The CDR3 here is CASSVEAGGNYGYTF. CDR3 nucleotide sequence: TGTGCCAGCAGCGTAGAGGCAGGGGGTAACTATGGCTACACCTTC.

The chain has TRBV6-6 and TRBJ2-7; the match to TRBD2 covers 8 bases. This CDR3 region has 14 residues. V was clipped by 8 bases and J by 5 bases; unmatched bases: 11. Germline lookup yields CDR1 MNHNY and CDR2 SVGAGI (reference sequence). The CDR3 nucleotides read TGTGCCAGCGCTCGGGAGGGCCGGTTGGACGAGCAGTACTTC. Residues: CASAREGRLDEQYF.

V is TRBV29-1 and J is TRBJ2-3; tentative D call: TRBD2 (6 bases). CDR3 length: 14 amino acids. CDR1 is SQVTM, CDR2 ANQGSEA, per germline. Trimming took 6 bases from V and 3 from J, leaving 16 bases between them. The CDR3 DNA reads as TGCAGCGTCGTGGGGGGAGAGGGGACAGATACGCAGTATTTT. It translates to CSVVGGEGTDTQYF.

The chain joins TRBV30 to TRBJ1-1; D possibly corresponds to TRBD1 (5 bases). V was pared by 4 bases and J by 4 bases, with 10 bases between. The CDR3 covers 12 residues. Germline V gene sequence: CDR1 GTSNPN, CDR2 SVGIG (reference sequence). The CDR3 loop reads CAWNPGFTEAFF. CDR3 bases: TGTGCCTGGAACCCAGGGTTCACTGAAGCTTTCTTT.

Comments on this clone: Other DNA sequences in this specimen translate into the identical CDR3. This chain links TRBV19 with TRBJ1-4, with D tentatively TRBD1 (5 bases). V was cut by 4 bases and J by 5 bases, with 11 bases left in between. Germline values: CDR1 LNHDA, CDR2 SQIVND (reference sequence). This CDR3 contains 14 residues. CDR3 nucleotides: TGTGCCAGTAGTAGAGGGACTGCAAATGAAAAACTGTTTTTT. This translates into CASSRGTANEKLFF.

CDR3 bases: TGTGCTAGTGGTTTGGACCGGGGGGGGTCACTCTCCGTTGTCACCGGGGAGCTGTTTTTT. Protein product: CASGLDRGGSLSVVTGELFF. V usage is TRBV12-5 and J usage is TRBJ2-2; 8 bases match TRBD2. V was clipped by 1 base and J by 4 bases; unmatched bases: 17. The germline CDR1 and CDR2 sequences are LGHNT and FRNRAP. This CDR3 is built from 20 residues.

The chain recombines TRBV12-2 with TRBJ1-5. TRBV12-2 is noted as a pseudogene. This CDR3 spans 12 amino acids. This CDR3 is CASRRGSQPQHF. CDR3 bases: TGTGCAAGCCGCCGGGGGAGTCAGCCCCAGCATTTT.

The genes are TRBV10-3 and TRBJ2-2, with no clear D. V was cut by 3 bases and J by 2 bases, with 16 bases left in between. This CDR3 is built from 17 residues. Germline loops: CDR1 ENHRY, CDR2 SYGVKD. The CDR3 DNA is TGTGCCATCAGTGACACCGATTTGGGCCCAAACACCGGGGAGCTGTTTTTT. Protein: CAISDTDLGPNTGELFF.

V and J are TRBV28 and TRBJ2-1; 7 bases agree with TRBD2. Germline V CDR1 and CDR2: MDHEN, SYDVKM. This CDR3 is 16 amino acids long. V shed 6 bases and J 10 bases; nucleotides not matched to a gene: 18. The CDR3 DNA is TGTGCCAGCAGGGATGGGGACTACCACCCTTTGAGAGAGCAGTTCTTC. Amino acids: CASRDGDYHPLREQFF. The full variable domain, in which reference TRBV28 and TRBJ2-1 provide the parts outside the CDR3, is DVKVTQSSRYLVKRTGEKVFLECVQDMDHENMFWYRQDPGLGLRLIYFSYDVKMKEKGDIPEGYSVSREKKERFSLILESASTNQTSMYLCASRDGDYHPLREQFFGPGTRLTVL.

CDR3 in amino acids: CASSDRGQGTEAFF. In nucleotides, the CDR3 is TGTGCCAGCAGCGACAGGGGGCAGGGGACTGAAGCTTTCTTT. The J gene is TRBJ1-1, the V gene TRBV9, with 9 nucleotides matching TRBD1. There are 14 residues in the CDR3. V lost 3 bases, J lost 5 bases, and 5 bases stayed unmatched. The germline V gene has CDR1 SGDLS and CDR2 YYNGEE.